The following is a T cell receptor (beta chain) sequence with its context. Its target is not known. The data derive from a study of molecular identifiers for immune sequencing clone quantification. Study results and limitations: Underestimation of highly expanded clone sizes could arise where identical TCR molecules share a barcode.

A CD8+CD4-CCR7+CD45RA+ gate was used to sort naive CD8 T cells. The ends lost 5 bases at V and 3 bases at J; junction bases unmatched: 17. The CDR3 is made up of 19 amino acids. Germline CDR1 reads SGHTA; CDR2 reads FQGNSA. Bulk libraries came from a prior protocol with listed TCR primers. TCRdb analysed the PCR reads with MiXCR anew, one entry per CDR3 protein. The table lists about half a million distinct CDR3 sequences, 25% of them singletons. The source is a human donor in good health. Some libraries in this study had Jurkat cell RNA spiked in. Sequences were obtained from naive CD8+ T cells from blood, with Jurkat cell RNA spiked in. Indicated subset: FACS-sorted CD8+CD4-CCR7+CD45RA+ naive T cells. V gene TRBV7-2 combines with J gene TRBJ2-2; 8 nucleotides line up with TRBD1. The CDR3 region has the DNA TGTGCCAGCAGCCCGAAGGGACAGGCAAAACCATCGGACACCGGGGAGCTGTTTTTT. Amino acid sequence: CASSPKGQAKPSDTGELFF.